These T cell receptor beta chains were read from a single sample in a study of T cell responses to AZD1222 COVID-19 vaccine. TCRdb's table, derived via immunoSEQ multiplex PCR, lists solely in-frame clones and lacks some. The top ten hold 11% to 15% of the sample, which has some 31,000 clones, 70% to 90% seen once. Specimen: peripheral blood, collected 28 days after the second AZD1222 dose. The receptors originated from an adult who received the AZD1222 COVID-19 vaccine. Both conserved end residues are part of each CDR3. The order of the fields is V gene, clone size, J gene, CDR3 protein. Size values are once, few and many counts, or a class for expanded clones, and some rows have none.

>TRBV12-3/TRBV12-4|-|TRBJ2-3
CASSLFSTDTQYF
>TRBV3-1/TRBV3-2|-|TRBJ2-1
CASSQSGSRGNEQFF
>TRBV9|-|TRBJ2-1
CASSVDVPSEQFF
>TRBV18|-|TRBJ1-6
CASSPDLSGTNSPLHF
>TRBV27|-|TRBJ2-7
CASSLRGTAYEQYF
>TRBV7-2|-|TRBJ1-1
CASSPNSRGNTEAFF
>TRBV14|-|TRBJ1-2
CASSQEPIEGNYGYTF
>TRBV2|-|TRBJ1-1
CASSPDGGVAFF
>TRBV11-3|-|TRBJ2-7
CASSLGTGGEQYF
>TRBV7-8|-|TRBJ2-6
CASSSRDREAGANVLTF
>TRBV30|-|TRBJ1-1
CAWSVYGGNTEAFF
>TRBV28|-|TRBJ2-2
CASSPSGNTGELFF
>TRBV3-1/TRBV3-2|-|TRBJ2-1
CASSLSGGTYNEQFF
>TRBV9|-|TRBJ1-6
CASRRENSPLHF
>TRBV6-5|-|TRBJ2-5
CASRKEGGKTQYF
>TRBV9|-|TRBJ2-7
CASSVEDNSYEQYF
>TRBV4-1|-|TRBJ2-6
CASSHQGALGANVLTF
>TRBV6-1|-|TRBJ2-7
CASSDYRREQYF
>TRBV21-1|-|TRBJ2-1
CASSVPLLQLSSYNEQFF
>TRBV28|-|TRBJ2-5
CASIPSGGQETQYF
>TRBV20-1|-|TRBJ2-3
CSGGTRDTQYF
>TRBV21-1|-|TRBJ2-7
CASSRRIGSYEQYF
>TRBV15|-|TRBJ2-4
CATSGDVQNIQYF
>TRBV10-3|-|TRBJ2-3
CAISPLAGGSTDTQYF
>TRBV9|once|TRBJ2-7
CASSPSRTAIYEQYF
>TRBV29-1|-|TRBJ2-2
CSVYPGTGELFF
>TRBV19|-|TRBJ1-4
CASSINEKLFF
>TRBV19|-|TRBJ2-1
CASQTFGTADEQFF
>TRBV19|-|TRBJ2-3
CASRDFSDTQYF
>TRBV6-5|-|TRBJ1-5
CASILSGGNQPQHF
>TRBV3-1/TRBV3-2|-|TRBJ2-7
CASSPGLQREQYF
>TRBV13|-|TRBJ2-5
CASSKRGPAGGPQYF
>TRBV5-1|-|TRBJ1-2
CASSRRMSTRWDYGYTF
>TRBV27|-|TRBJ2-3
CASSARDRVVDTQYF
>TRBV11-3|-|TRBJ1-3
CASSWSWVGLLCSGNTIYF
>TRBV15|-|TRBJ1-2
CATSRDQGYGYTF
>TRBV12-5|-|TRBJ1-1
CASGLTQGTEAFF
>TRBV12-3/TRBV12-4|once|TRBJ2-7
CASSLTATYEQYF
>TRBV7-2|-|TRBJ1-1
CASSSSRAEAFF
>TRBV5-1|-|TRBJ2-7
CASSFRGESYEQYF
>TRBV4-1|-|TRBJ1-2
CASSRTGEYYGYTF
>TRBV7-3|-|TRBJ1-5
CASSLQQGGQPQHF